Shown below are 22 T cell receptor beta chains from a single sample sequenced in a study of blood T cell repertoires in COVID-19. Sequencing used immunoSEQ multiplex PCR; TCRdb keeps in-frame clones, though not all of them. The sample has approximately 150,000 clones; 84% are singletons. The sequencing sample was made of PBMCs or T cells enriched from blood (not recorded which). These receptors came from a woman in her forties or fifties with acute COVID-19.

V and J are TRBV15 and TRBJ2-4; 10 positions match TRBD2. This CDR3 contains 18 residues. The V gene end was trimmed by 0 bases and the J gene end by 2 bases; junction bases not matched to a gene: 7. Germline CDR1 LNHNV, CDR2 YYDKDF (reference sequence). The CDR3 nucleotides read TGTGCCACCAGCAGAGATATTACAGCGGGAGGGCCCAAAAACATTCAGTACTTC. It codes for CATSRDITAGGPKNIQYF.

The chain combines TRBV7-2 with TRBJ2-2, with TRBD2 identical over 7 bases. The V gene end was trimmed by 4 bases and the J gene end by 4 bases; junction bases not matched to a gene: 6. Germline-derived CDR1 and CDR2 are SGHTA and FQGNSA. There are 15 residues in the CDR3. The CDR3 reads CASSSSGLTTGELFF. The CDR3 DNA is TGTGCCAGCAGCTCCTCGGGACTAACCACCGGGGAGCTGTTTTTT.

The V and J genes are TRBV18 and TRBJ2-1; D perhaps matches TRBD1 (5 bases). Trimming took 4 bases from V and 4 from J, leaving 14 bases between them. CDR1 and CDR2 (germline): KGHSH, LQKENI. The CDR3 runs 15 residues. The CDR3 DNA reads TGTGCCAGCTCACGTCGGCAGCGACAGTACAATGAGCAGTTCTTC. Amino acid sequence: CASSRRQRQYNEQFF.

The rearrangement links TRBV7-2 to TRBJ2-7; perhaps TRBD2 as D (7 bases). From germline, CDR1 is SGHTA and CDR2 FQGNSA. This CDR3 contains 19 residues. Trimming removed 5 bases at V and 0 bases at J, with 26 bases between. The CDR3 reads CASSPRIWAWGGTSYEQYF. CDR3 nucleotides: TGTGCCAGCAGCCCACGGATTTGGGCCTGGGGGGGCACCTCCTACGAGCAGTACTTC.

The chain links TRBV24-1 to TRBJ2-5; the match to TRBD2 covers 7 bases. The CDR3 is 17 residues long. Trimming at V came to 5 bases and at J to 4 bases, leaving 15 bases not matched to a gene. Germline V gene data show CDR1 as KGHDR and CDR2 as SFDVKD. The CDR3 nucleotides read TGTGCCACCAGTGGAAAACTAGGGCGGGAGATTGCAGAGACCCAGTACTTC. Translated: CATSGKLGREIAETQYF.

J is TRBJ1-5 and V is TRBV7-2; perhaps TRBD1 as D (5 bases). Trimming took 1 base from V and 2 from J, leaving 9 bases between them. This CDR3 region has 15 residues. The germline V gene has CDR1 SGHTA and CDR2 FQGNSA. The CDR3 loop reads CASSLVQGGNQPQHF. The CDR3 nucleotides are TGTGCCAGCAGCTTAGTGCAGGGTGGCAATCAGCCCCAGCATTTT.

This clone was counted a single time. V is TRBV5-5 and J is TRBJ2-7, with D possibly matching TRBD1 (5 bases). Germline CDR1 is SGHKS and CDR2 is YYEKEE (reference sequence). The CDR3 is 15 amino acids. The ends were cut back, 3 bases at V and 2 bases at J, with 15 bases in the middle. The CDR3 DNA reads TGTGCCAGCAGCTGGGCTGACAGCCATACCTACGAGCAGTACTTC. This translates into CASSWADSHTYEQYF.

This chain links TRBV19 with TRBJ1-3; 7 nucleotides align to TRBD1. The CDR3 runs 15 residues. The junction had 8 bases not matched to a gene; V was cut back by 5 bases and J by 4 bases. CDR1 is LNHDA and CDR2 is SQIVND in the germline V gene (reference sequence). The CDR3 bases are TGTGCCAGTAGTGACAGGGTCTCGAACGGAAACACCATATATTTT. Its translation: CASSDRVSNGNTIYF. Full variable domain (rest looked up from reference TRBV19 and TRBJ1-3): DGGITQSPKYLFRKEGQNVTLSCEQNLNHDAMYWYRQDPGQGLRLIYYSQIVNDFQKGDIAEGYSVSREKKESFPLTVTSAQKNPTAFYLCASSDRVSNGNTIYFGEGSWLTVV.

The chain uses TRBV2 and TRBJ1-5, with 7 bases identical to TRBD1. The CDR3 has 15 residues. CDR1 and CDR2 from the germline V gene are SNHLY and FYNNEI. The V and J ends lost 5 bases and 0 bases, in that order; junction bases with no gene match: 4. The DNA of the CDR3 is TGTGCCAGCAGTAAAGGGACAGATAGCAATCAGCCCCAGCATTTT. Translated, it gives CASSKGTDSNQPQHF.

Points on this clone: Germline and junction disagree at one end, which may indicate a read error. The V and J genes are TRBV19 and TRBJ2-7; 7 positions match TRBD1. CDR3 length: 12 residues. In germline, CDR1 is LNHDA, CDR2 SQIVND (reference sequence). CDR3 loop: CASSTTPGQKVF. CDR3 in DNA: TGTGCCAGTAGTACCACTCCGGGACAGAAGGTCTTC.

This chain uses TRBV5-5 with TRBJ2-6; D might be TRBD1 (6 bases). CDR1 SGHKS and CDR2 YYEKEE come from the germline V gene (reference sequence). Trimming cost V 3 bases and J 1 base, with 11 bases left between them. CDR3 size: 16 residues. The CDR3 here is CASSSQQGSGANVLTF. The CDR3 nucleotides are TGTGCCAGCAGCTCGCAACAGGGATCTGGGGCCAACGTCCTGACTTTC.

Comments on this clone: An end of the junction differs from the germline gene, which may be a read error. This chain uses TRBV5-8 with TRBJ1-5, with a tentative D call TRBD1 (5 bases). The CDR3 runs 15 residues. CDR1 and CDR2 from the germline V gene are SGHTS and YDEGEE. The chain's CDR3 is CASTLGPRDNQPQHF. CDR3 nucleotide sequence: TGTGCCAGCACCTTGGGACCTCGGGACAATCAGCCCCAGCATTTT.

This chain links TRBV11-3 with TRBJ2-1; 9 bases agree with TRBD1. J lost 7 bases, V lost 4 bases, and 8 bases had no gene match. CDR1 and CDR2 (germline): SGHNT, YENEEA. The CDR3 runs 15 residues. In nucleotides, the CDR3 is TGTGCCAGCAGCTCAGGTGGGACAGGGATAAATGAGCAGTTCTTC. Amino acids: CASSSGGTGINEQFF.

The rearrangement uses TRBV6-2 or TRBV6-3 and TRBJ2-1; D could derive from TRBD1 or TRBD2 (5 bases each). Germline V lookup: CDR1 MNHEY, CDR2 SVGEGT. V was clipped by 6 bases and J by 10 bases, with 10 bases between them. The CDR3 length is 11 residues. The CDR3 loop reads CASSREQEQFF. The CDR3 DNA follows: TGTGCCAGCAGCAGGGAGCAGGAGCAGTTCTTC.

The chain joins TRBV6-5 to TRBJ2-7, with TRBD1 matching 8 bases. The CDR3 has 12 amino acids. J lost 6 bases, V lost 2 bases, and 0 bases had no gene match. Per germline, CDR1 MNHEY and CDR2 SVGAGI. CDR3: CASSYDRGEQYF. As DNA, the CDR3 is TGTGCCAGCAGTTACGACAGGGGCGAGCAGTACTTC.

V usage is TRBV5-1 and J usage is TRBJ2-1; 14 nucleotides match TRBD2. CDR1 and CDR2 from the germline V gene are SGHRS and YFSETQ. This CDR3 spans 17 amino acids. The V and J ends lost 3 bases and 8 bases, in that order; junction bases with no gene match: 10. CDR3 protein: CASSWGTSGSGIDEQFF. The CDR3 nucleotides read TGCGCCAGCAGCTGGGGGACTAGCGGGAGTGGTATAGATGAGCAGTTCTTC.

This chain links TRBV27 with TRBJ2-7; TRBD2 matches 10 bases. The CDR3 extends over 16 amino acids. Germline loops: CDR1 MNHEY, CDR2 SMNVEV (reference sequence). Losses at the gene ends were 2 bases for V and 0 bases for J; bases not matched to a gene: 4. DNA of the CDR3: TGTGCCAGCAGTTTAATGCGGACTAGCGGCTCCTACGAGCAGTACTTC. Its protein product is CASSLMRTSGSYEQYF.

The chain combines TRBV19 with TRBJ2-2, with D perhaps matching TRBD2 (6 bases). CDR3 size: 12 residues. The ends were cut back, 7 bases at V and 7 bases at J, with 10 bases in the middle. Per germline, CDR1 LNHDA and CDR2 SQIVND (reference sequence). This CDR3 reads CASTSRGGELFF. CDR3 coding DNA: TGTGCCAGTACCTCGCGGGGCGGGGAGCTGTTTTTT.

The chain joins TRBV19 to TRBJ1-5; 7 bases are shared with TRBD1. Losses at the gene ends were 3 bases for V and 4 bases for J; bases not matched to a gene: 6. CDR1 LNHDA and CDR2 SQIVND come from the germline V gene (reference sequence). The CDR3 is made up of 15 amino acids. The CDR3 reads CASSMGTVGNQPQHF. In nucleotides, the CDR3 is TGTGCCAGTAGTATGGGGACAGTCGGGAATCAGCCCCAGCATTTT. The whole variable domain, filled in from reference TRBV19 and TRBJ1-5, reads DGGITQSPKYLFRKEGQNVTLSCEQNLNHDAMYWYRQDPGQGLRLIYYSQIVNDFQKGDIAEGYSVSREKKESFPLTVTSAQKNPTAFYLCASSMGTVGNQPQHFGDGTRLSIL.

This rearrangement joins TRBV6-5 to TRBJ2-4, with a possible D match to TRBD2 (7 bases). CDR1 and CDR2 (germline): MNHEY, SVGAGI. The V end was cut by 5 bases, the J end by 7 bases, with 15 bases between. The CDR3 extends over 14 amino acids. CDR3 DNA sequence: TGTGCCAGCAGTCCCGGGGGGCTTGAGAACATTCAGTACTTC. Translation: CASSPGGLENIQYF.

The J gene is TRBJ2-3, the V gene TRBV7-3, with TRBD2 matching over 11 bases. The CDR3 loop spans 16 amino acids. The V and J ends lost 6 bases and 7 bases, in that order; junction bases with no gene match: 12. In germline, CDR1 is SGHTA, CDR2 FQGTGA. The CDR3 sequence: CASSPDIAGGPHTQYF. The CDR3 DNA reads TGTGCCAGCAGTCCCGACATAGCGGGAGGGCCTCATACGCAGTATTTT.

The chain has TRBV10-3 and TRBJ1-5; no definite D call. CDR3 length: 15 residues. Trimming took off 8 bases at V and 0 bases at J, with 14 bases between the two ends. Germline CDR1 and CDR2: ENHRY and SYGVKD. The CDR3 sequence: CAIARDGNSNQPQHF. CDR3 bases: TGTGCCATCGCAAGAGACGGGAATAGCAATCAGCCCCAGCATTTT.